The clone carrying this TCR beta chain has a single count. As handled by the study authors: Estimates of nucleated cell counts were drawn from the amplification of reference gene primers. Libraries were prepared by immunoSEQ multiplex PCR; TCRdb keeps only in-frame clonotypes and omits some of them. The V and J calls and clone size are taken from that table; D and trimming were inferred from the DNA. The sample lists 95,000 to 110,000 clones, 75% to 90% occurring once. The entry originates in a study of blood T cell repertoires in COVID-19. In the study overall: Samples representing acute and convalescent COVID-19 were sourced from the United States, Italy and Spain. In each case, the material was cDNA or gDNA derived from T cells, B-cell-depleted T cells, or PBMCs.

Trimming stripped 8 bases from V and 7 bases from J, with 11 bases between. The length of the CDR3 is 12 residues. Per the germline V gene, CDR1 is LNHDA and CDR2 is SQIVND (reference sequence). The clonotype comes from a human donor in a cohort sampled during active or convalescent COVID-19. Sequenced: peripheral blood. The chain carries TRBV19 and TRBJ1-4, with D perhaps TRBD1 (6 bases). In DNA form, the CDR3 reads TGTGCCAGTCGGGGGGCGGCTGAAAAACTGTTTTTT. It translates to CASRGAAEKLFF. The full variable domain, with the rest looked up from reference TRBV19 and TRBJ1-4, is DGGITQSPKYLFRKEGQNVTLSCEQNLNHDAMYWYRQDPGQGLRLIYYSQIVNDFQKGDIAEGYSVSREKKESFPLTVTSAQKNPTAFYLCASRGAAEKLFFGSGTQLSVL.